Following are 12 T cell receptor beta chains from one sample sequenced in a study of blood T cell repertoires in COVID-19. TCRdb's copy holds only in-frame clones and misses some; the assay was immunoSEQ multiplex PCR. Seen here are 250,000 or so clones, 75% to 90% observed once, and the top ten hold roughly 3.7%. Material: PBMCs or T cells enriched from blood (not recorded which). The receptor source for this set is a woman in her 30s who had been exposed to COVID-19.

The CDR3 protein is CASTINGHGTEAFF. CDR3 DNA sequence: TGTGCCAGTACCATAAATGGACATGGCACTGAAGCTTTCTTT. The chain is built from TRBV19 and TRBJ1-1; TRBD1 is a possible D gene (5 bases). The CDR3 length is 14 residues. Germline assignment: CDR1 LNHDA and CDR2 SQIVND (reference sequence). Between the trimmed V and J ends, which lost 7 bases and 4 bases, there was a span of 16 bases.

The J gene is TRBJ1-1, the V gene TRBV18, with D tentatively TRBD1 (5 bases). Trimming shortened V by 6 bases and J by 5 bases, and 19 bases separated the two germline ends. Germline V gene lookup returns CDR1 KGHSH and CDR2 LQKENI. This CDR3 contains 15 residues. The CDR3 here is CASSHPGGKTTEAFF. The DNA of the CDR3 is TGTGCCAGCTCCCACCCGGGGGGGAAGACGACTGAAGCTTTCTTT.

The count of this clone is one. The chain recombines TRBV4-1 with TRBJ2-2; 13 bases are shared with TRBD2. J gave up 0 bases and V 0 bases, and 4 bases lay outside the gene matches. The CDR3 contains 19 residues. CDR1 MGHRA and CDR2 YSYEKL come from the germline V gene. In DNA, the CDR3 is TGCGCCAGCAGCCAAGACGGGACTAGCGGGAAGTCGAACACCGGGGAGCTGTTTTTT. Amino acids: CASSQDGTSGKSNTGELFF.

The V gene is TRBV7-3, the J gene TRBJ1-1, with D possibly TRBD1 on 5 matching bases. Germline V CDR1 and CDR2: SGHTA, FQGTGA. The length of the CDR3 is 15 residues. Trimming took 2 bases from V and 4 from J, leaving 14 bases between them. The CDR3 nucleotides are TGTGCCAGCAGCTTACTTGGGGGAGGTGGCACTGAAGCTTTCTTT. Its protein product is CASSLLGGGGTEAFF.

This chain joins TRBV19 and TRBJ1-1; possible D gene TRBD1, 6 bases. Germline lookup yields CDR1 LNHDA and CDR2 SQIVND (reference sequence). V lost 1 base and J lost 6, with 9 bases in between. The CDR3 sequence is 13 residues long. For the CDR3, the DNA is TGTGCCAGTAGTATAGCCCAGGGGTCTGAAGCTTTCTTT. It encodes CASSIAQGSEAFF.

The genes are TRBV11-3 and TRBJ2-1, with 8 bases that match TRBD2. The J segment lost 5 bases and the V segment lost 1 base, leaving 7 bases of the junction unmatched. The CDR3 is made up of 16 amino acids. Germline CDR1 and CDR2: SGHNT and YENEEA. CDR3 nucleotides: TGTGCCAGCAGCTTAGGTTTCGGACTAGCAAACAATGAGCAGTTCTTC. Its translation is CASSLGFGLANNEQFF.

The chain combines TRBV7-9 with TRBJ1-1; the D is unclear. Trimming left V 2 bases short and J 2 bases short, with 9 bases between. Germline CDR1 is SEHNR and CDR2 is FQNEAQ (reference sequence). The CDR3 length is 14 residues. The CDR3 protein is CASSLIATNTEAFF. The CDR3 coding sequence is TGTGCCAGCAGCTTAATCGCTACCAACACTGAAGCTTTCTTT.

The chain employs TRBV9 and TRBJ1-3; D is possibly TRBD1 (6 bases). The CDR3 contains 16 residues. Germline CDR1 reads SGDLS; CDR2 reads YYNGEE. The V end lost 3 bases, the J end lost 0 bases, and 13 bases lay between the germline ends. CDR3 nucleotides: TGTGCCAGCAGCGGGAGGACAGCCAGCTCTGGAAACACCATATATTTT. Protein sequence: CASSGRTASSGNTIYF.

The chain joins TRBV30 to TRBJ2-2, with TRBD1 as a possible D gene (6 bases). Germline V gene data show CDR1 as GTSNPN and CDR2 as SVGIG (reference sequence). This CDR3 region has 14 residues. V lost 0 bases to trimming and J lost 7 bases, with 12 bases between them. The CDR3: CAWSVQGGGGELFF. In nucleotides, the CDR3 is TGTGCCTGGAGTGTACAGGGTGGAGGCGGGGAGCTGTTTTTT.

The chain employs TRBV24-1 and TRBJ2-3, with D unclear. The CDR3 sequence is 13 residues long. Germline assignment: CDR1 KGHDR and CDR2 SFDVKD. V was clipped by 9 bases and J by 1 base, with 10 bases between them. The CDR3 DNA reads TGTGCCACCCAAACCGGTGGCACAGATACGCAGTATTTT. Amino acids: CATQTGGTDTQYF.

The CDR3 DNA sequence: TGTGCCACCAGCATAAGCAGGGTAAGCTCCTACAATGAGCAGTTCTTC. Protein: CATSISRVSSYNEQFF. The chain has TRBV15 and TRBJ2-1, with a weak D call TRBD1 (5 bases). Germline V gene data show CDR1 as LNHNV and CDR2 as YYDKDF (reference sequence). This CDR3 contains 16 residues. Deletions cut 4 bases from V and 0 bases from J, with 13 bases between.

The chain combines TRBV6-5 with TRBJ1-1, with no clear D. Germline V gene lookup returns CDR1 MNHEY and CDR2 SVGAGI. CDR3 length equals 15 residues. Trimming took off 2 bases at V and 0 bases at J, with 10 bases between the two ends. CDR3 residues: CASSYGQLMNTEAFF. CDR3 sequence (DNA): TGTGCCAGCAGTTACGGGCAGCTCATGAACACTGAAGCTTTCTTT.